This entry lists 30 T cell receptor beta chains sequenced from one sample in a study of breast tumors, draining lymph nodes, adjacent tissues. Samples came from axillary lymph nodes draining the breast cancer. TCRdb itself ran the multiplex PCR reads through MiXCR, one entry per CDR3 protein. This sample has about 270,000 distinct CDR3 sequences; more than 30% occur once, and the top ten carry around 1%. The specimen sequenced was axillary lymph node tissue. The receptors stem from a female donor with breast cancer. Some clones in this sample may be carry-over from other donors' samples.

This chain uses TRBV24-1 with TRBJ2-3; 8 nucleotides align to TRBD2. The CDR3 consists of 13 residues. Trimming took 7 bases from V and 4 from J; bases not matched to a gene: 3. Germline CDR1 reads KGHDR; CDR2 reads SFDVKD. The DNA of the CDR3 is TGTGCCACCAGCGGGAGGGCTTCAGATACGCAGTATTTT. Translating it yields CATSGRASDTQYF.

This clonotype came up many times. The gene calls are TRBV2 and TRBJ2-7, with 10 bases lining up with TRBD2. CDR3 length: 16 amino acids. J gave up 3 bases and V 7 bases, and 12 bases lay outside the gene matches. Germline CDR1 SNHLY, CDR2 FYNNEI. The CDR3 bases are TGTGCCAGCAAGGAAAGACAATTAGCGGGAGGCTACGAGCAGTACTTC. Translating gives CASKERQLAGGYEQYF.

This clonotype was counted ten times or more. V and J are TRBV7-9 and TRBJ1-5, with a tentative D call TRBD1 (5 bases). Per the germline V gene, CDR1 is SEHNR and CDR2 is FQNEAQ (reference sequence). The CDR3 is made up of 18 amino acids. The V gene lost 5 bases and the J gene lost 2 bases, with 22 bases spanning the gap. The DNA for the CDR3 is TGTGCCAGCAGCCCCAGGGAGGCTAACAAGAAGGGCAATCAGCCCCAGCATTTT. As protein: CASSPREANKKGNQPQHF.

This clonotype has a count of ten or more. The V call is TRBV19, the J call TRBJ2-5; the match to TRBD1 covers 7 bases. The V gene end was trimmed by 4 bases and the J gene end by 10 bases; junction bases not matched to a gene: 9. Germline assignment: CDR1 LNHDA and CDR2 SQIVND (reference sequence). This CDR3 spans 13 amino acids. The CDR3 coding sequence is TGTGCCAGTAGTACCACAGGGGCCCGGGGCCAGTACTTC. Translating gives CASSTTGARGQYF.

In its sample, this clonotype was seen a few times. The V and J genes are TRBV3-1 and TRBJ2-7; 7 bases are shared with TRBD1. Germline CDR1 LGHDT, CDR2 YNNKEL (reference sequence). V shed 4 bases and J 5 bases; nucleotides not matched to a gene: 5. CDR3 size: 13 residues. The CDR3 reads CASSPTGFHEQYF. The CDR3 nucleotides are TGTGCCAGCAGCCCGACAGGGTTCCACGAGCAGTACTTC.

This clonotype was counted at least ten times. The chain employs TRBV5-6 and TRBJ2-5; D possibly uses TRBD1 or TRBD2 (6 bases each). V gave up 2 bases and J gave up 4 bases, with 15 bases separating them. CDR3 length equals 15 residues. Germline-derived CDR1 and CDR2 are SGHDT and YYEEEE. The CDR3 loop is CASSFKVEGGETQYF. For the CDR3, the DNA is TGTGCCAGCAGCTTTAAGGTAGAGGGGGGAGAGACCCAGTACTTC.

A note on this clonotype: A much larger clone is a single base away; this may be a read error. This chain connects TRBV20-1 to TRBJ2-1; TRBD1 or TRBD2 may be the D gene (6 bases each). The germline V gene encodes CDR1 DFQATT and CDR2 SNEGSKA (reference sequence). This CDR3 has 15 residues. Deletions cut 5 bases from V and 1 base from J, with 15 bases between. This CDR3 reads CSAWRRGLSYNEQFF. The CDR3 coding sequence is TGCAGTGCTTGGAGGAGGGGGTTATCCTACAATGAGCAGTTCTTC.

This clonotype showed up many times. The CDR3 is CAIRGEAGYEQYF. CDR3 coding DNA: TGTGCCATCAGGGGCGAGGCGGGGTACGAGCAGTACTTC. V is TRBV10-3 and J is TRBJ2-7; a possible D gene is TRBD2 (6 bases). V lost 6 bases and J 4 bases, leaving 13 bases between the germline ends. In germline, CDR1 is ENHRY, CDR2 SYGVKD. The CDR3 consists of 13 residues.

This clonotype was recorded a few times. The chain employs TRBV4-2 and TRBJ2-3, with 8 nucleotides matching TRBD1. Germline assignment: CDR1 LGHNA and CDR2 YNFKEQ. CDR3 length: 22 residues. V trimming: 4 bases; J trimming: 1 base; junction bases outside the gene matches: 25. CDR3 protein: CASSRFPLRQGSGGLRTDTQYF. The CDR3 DNA follows: TGTGCCAGCAGCCGTTTCCCGCTCCGACAGGGGAGTGGGGGACTCCGCACAGATACGCAGTATTTT.

Worth noting for this clonotype: This sequence may be a read error, since a much larger clone differs from it by one base. The chain carries TRBV5-4 and TRBJ1-2; D gene uncertain. The CDR3 loop spans 15 amino acids. V was clipped by 4 bases and J by 8 bases, with 21 bases between them. The germline CDR1 and CDR2 sequences are SGHNT and YYREEE (reference sequence). DNA for the CDR3: TGTGCCAGCAGCCCCTTCCGGGCCTCTCTTAGGGGCTACACCTTC. The encoded protein is CASSPFRASLRGYTF.

This clonotype was counted many times. This chain connects TRBV10-3 to TRBJ2-7, with D unclear. The germline gives CDR1 ENHRY, CDR2 SYGVKD. Trimming removed 3 bases from V and 0 bases from J, with 15 bases in between. The CDR3 is made up of 16 amino acids. The CDR3 DNA follows: TGTGCCATCAGTGATCCTGGGGAATACCCCTCCTACGAGCAGTACTTC. Protein product: CAISDPGEYPSYEQYF.

The rearrangement joins TRBV29-1 to TRBJ1-5; 7 nucleotides align to TRBD1. Trimming cost V 5 bases and J 4 bases; bases outside gene matches: 17. This CDR3 contains 17 residues. Looked up from germline, CDR1 is SQVTM and CDR2 is ANQGSEA. CDR3 sequence: CSVSPTGAGPENQPQHF. CDR3 sequence (DNA): TGCAGCGTTAGTCCTACAGGGGCAGGCCCGGAAAATCAGCCCCAGCATTTT.

This chain joins TRBV7-2 and TRBJ2-3; TRBD2 matches at 13 bases. The CDR3 totals 16 residues. V dropped 5 bases and J dropped 2; count of bases not matched to a gene: 4. CDR1 and CDR2 (germline): SGHTA, FQGNSA. The DNA of the CDR3 is TGTGCCAGCAGCCATGGGACTAGCGGGAACACAGATACGCAGTATTTT. Its protein is CASSHGTSGNTDTQYF.

The rearrangement joins TRBV2 to TRBJ2-6; 7 positions agree with TRBD2. The CDR3 sequence is 17 residues long. In germline, CDR1 is SNHLY, CDR2 FYNNEI. The junction had 12 bases not matched to a gene; V was cut back by 6 bases and J by 4 bases. CDR3 coding DNA: TGTGCCAGCAGCCGACTAGCATGGTACACCGGGGCCAACGTCCTGACTTTC. This codes for CASSRLAWYTGANVLTF.

This clonotype was seen many times. The V call is TRBV11-2, the J call TRBJ2-7, with 7 bases that match TRBD2. The CDR3 runs 15 residues. Germline V gene sequence: CDR1 SGHAT, CDR2 FQNNGV. J lost 4 bases, V lost 2 bases, and 8 bases had no gene match. The CDR3 loop reads CASSLQSGIMYEQYF. DNA of the CDR3: TGTGCCAGCAGCTTACAGAGCGGGATAATGTACGAGCAGTACTTC.

Comments on this clonotype: This sequence may be a read error, since a much larger clone differs from it by one base. For the CDR3, the DNA is TGTGCCAACAGCCCTAGCGGGAGGGTTTACAATGAGCAGTTCTTC. Its protein product is CANSPSGRVYNEQFF. The rearrangement joins TRBV11-1 to TRBJ2-1, with 12 nucleotides matching TRBD2. Germline-derived CDR1 and CDR2 are SGHAT and FQDESV (reference sequence). The CDR3 runs to 15 residues.

This clonotype was seen a few times. The genes are TRBV30 and TRBJ1-2; D call uncertain. The germline gives CDR1 GTSNPN, CDR2 SVGIG (reference sequence). Trimming took 0 bases from V and 0 from J, leaving 8 bases between them. There are 14 residues in the CDR3. As DNA, the CDR3 is TGTGCCTGGAGTGTTAATCCCCCTAACTATGGCTACACCTTC. Its translation: CAWSVNPPNYGYTF.

This clonotype was counted a single time. One end of the junction fails to match germline, which may point to a read error. The rearrangement joins TRBV11-2 to TRBJ2-1, with TRBD2 identical over 8 bases. Germline lookup yields CDR1 SGHAT and CDR2 FQNNGV. The CDR3 is 16 amino acids. The DNA of the CDR3 is TGTGCCAGCAGCCCCTTTATCGGGAGGGCCTACAACGAGCAGTTCTTC. It encodes CASSPFIGRAYNEQFF.

For this clonotype: A much larger clone differs by one base, so this may be a read error. In nucleotides, the CDR3 is TGCGCCAGCAGCGGAGTAGCCGGGACTCCTTCCTACGAGCAGTACTTC. Its translation is CASSGVAGTPSYEQYF. The rearrangement links TRBV4-3 to TRBJ2-7; weak D call: TRBD2 (6 bases). The CDR3 totals 16 residues. The germline CDR1 and CDR2 sequences are LGHNA and YSLEER. V lost 5 bases, J lost 1 base, and 18 bases lay in between.

Concerning this clonotype itself: At one end, the junction sequence differs from germline, possibly due to a read error. The rearrangement uses TRBV7-2 and TRBJ2-5, with D possibly TRBD2 on 6 matching bases. From germline, CDR1 is SGHTA and CDR2 FQGNSA. The CDR3 extends over 17 amino acids. CDR3 bases: TGTGCCAGCAGCCGATTCCTGCGGGGACCAACTCAAGAGCCCCAGTACTTC. Amino acid sequence: CASSRFLRGPTQEPQYF.

This clonotype was counted many times. The V gene is TRBV7-3, the J gene TRBJ2-5, with 8 bases fitting TRBD1. This CDR3 is built from 18 residues. The germline V gene encodes CDR1 SGHTA and CDR2 FQGTGA. V trimming: 4 bases; J trimming: 7 bases; junction bases outside the gene matches: 20. This CDR3 is CASSCLSGQGELLGTQYF. DNA of the CDR3: TGTGCCAGCAGCTGCCTCTCAGGACAGGGCGAGCTGTTGGGGACCCAGTACTTC.

The chain is built from TRBV20-1 and TRBJ1-1; D remains ambiguous. This CDR3 comprises 13 residues. V lost 6 bases, J lost 11 bases, and 22 bases lay in between. Looked up from germline, CDR1 is DFQATT and CDR2 is SNEGSKA (reference sequence). CDR3: CSAAQSSSTYAFF. The CDR3 nucleotides are TGCAGTGCCGCACAGTCCTCGAGTACGTACGCTTTCTTT.

Details on this clonotype: A much larger clone differs from this one at a single base, so this may be a read error. No conserved phenylalanine or tryptophan is present at the end of the CDR3, so a read error is the likely explanation. The chain has TRBV9 and TRBJ1-3, with a tentative D call TRBD1 (6 bases). Trimming took 4 bases from V and 0 from J, leaving 17 bases between them. Germline V CDR1 and CDR2: SGDLS, YYNGEE. The CDR3 is 17 amino acids. The chain's CDR3 is CASSRGSGAGSGNTIYL. The CDR3 DNA reads TGTGCCAGCAGCCGAGGCTCAGGGGCCGGCTCTGGAAACACCATATATCTT.

In the case of this clonotype: This could be a read error, since a much larger clone is one nucleotide away. The CDR3 DNA sequence: TGTGCCAGCGGTGAAGTACGAGCTAGGGAGACCCAGTACTTC. It encodes CASGEVRARETQYF. The V call is TRBV6-1, the J call TRBJ2-5, with unresolved D. Germline CDR1 reads MNHNS; CDR2 reads SASEGT. CDR3 length: 14 amino acids.

This clonotype was picked up many times. The CDR3 reads CAISVESPTQYF. Written as DNA, the CDR3 is TGTGCCATCAGTGTAGAGTCTCCCACGCAGTATTTT. The rearrangement uses TRBV10-3 and TRBJ2-3; D unresolved. The CDR3 consists of 12 residues. V was cut by 4 bases and J by 9 bases, with 11 bases left in between. CDR1 and CDR2 (germline): ENHRY, SYGVKD.

At least ten counts were recorded for this clonotype. The V and J genes are TRBV28 and TRBJ1-6; TRBD1 matches 11 bases. The junction had 9 bases not matched to a gene; V was cut back by 6 bases and J by 8 bases. This CDR3 is 16 amino acids long. Germline CDR1 reads MDHEN; CDR2 reads SYDVKM. The chain's CDR3 is CASRQPGQGGDSPLHF. The CDR3 DNA reads as TGTGCCAGCAGGCAACCGGGACAGGGGGGAGATTCACCCCTCCACTTT.

This clonotype was counted only a few times. This chain connects TRBV4-2 to TRBJ2-6; 9 nucleotides agree with TRBD1. The CDR3 contains 18 residues. Germline V lookup: CDR1 LGHNA, CDR2 YNFKEQ. V was pared by 1 base and J by 1 base, with 5 bases of the junction left unmatched. CDR3 nucleotides: TGTGCCAGCAGCCAAGGGGACAGGGCGAGTTCTGGGGCCAACGTCCTGACTTTC. Residues: CASSQGDRASSGANVLTF.

This clonotype was seen only a few times. The CDR3, as DNA: TGTGCCAGCAGTTACGGACCTAGCGGGAGGACCTACGAGCAGTACTTC. It encodes CASSYGPSGRTYEQYF. This sequence joins TRBV6-5 and TRBJ2-7, with 11 bases fitting TRBD2. Germline values: CDR1 MNHEY, CDR2 SVGAGI. The ends lost 2 bases at V and 2 bases at J; junction bases unmatched: 5. CDR3 length equals 16 residues.

This clonotype was seen at least ten times. The chain has TRBV20-1 and TRBJ2-3; 8 bases are shared with TRBD1. The CDR3 covers 13 residues. V shed 3 bases, J shed 3 bases, and the junction held 2 bases outside the gene matches. Per germline, CDR1 DFQATT and CDR2 SNEGSKA (reference sequence). CDR3: CSARDRETDTQYF. The CDR3 coding sequence is TGCAGTGCTAGGGACAGGGAAACAGATACGCAGTATTTT.

This clonotype was observed at least ten times. This chain's CDR3 is CASSLAVGQQYGYTF. The CDR3 bases are TGTGCCAGCAGCTTAGCCGTGGGACAGCAATATGGCTACACCTTC. The chain joins TRBV7-2 to TRBJ1-2; 7 bases are shared with TRBD1. Per the germline V gene, CDR1 is SGHTA and CDR2 is FQGNSA. V lost 0 bases to trimming and J lost 5 bases; unmatched junction nucleotides: 6. The CDR3 sequence is 15 residues long.